These 3 T cell receptor beta chains originate from one sample sequenced in a study of long-term antiretroviral therapy in people with HIV. Version v3.0 of the immunoSEQ assay was performed at survey level. TCRdb's copy holds only in-frame clones and misses some; the assay was immunoSEQ multiplex PCR. The table records 30,000 to 40,000 clones, approximately 85% of them present only once. This specimen was unsorted PBMCs, taken about 3.4 years after starting antiretroviral therapy. Every receptor here comes from a man in his late teens or twenties with HIV.

The chain has TRBV5-5 and TRBJ1-2; TRBD1 matches at 8 bases. The germline V gene encodes CDR1 SGHKS and CDR2 YYEKEE (reference sequence). This CDR3 spans 15 amino acids. The J segment lost 2 bases and the V segment lost 1 base, leaving 4 bases of the junction unmatched. The CDR3 DNA sequence: TGTGCCAGCAGCTTGATGGGACAGGAGAACTATGGCTACACCTTC. This codes for CASSLMGQENYGYTF.

The chain recombines TRBV9 with TRBJ1-5, with a tentative D call TRBD1 (5 bases). Trimming removed 1 base at V and 9 bases at J, with 14 bases between. This CDR3 spans 14 amino acids. Germline CDR1 and CDR2: SGDLS and YYNGEE. The CDR3 sequence is CASSVSGAQGPQHF. The CDR3 DNA sequence: TGTGCCAGCAGCGTATCTGGGGCGCAGGGGCCCCAGCATTTT.

V is TRBV29-1 and J is TRBJ2-4; possibly TRBD2 for D (7 bases). CDR1 SQVTM and CDR2 ANQGSEA come from the germline V gene. V lost 3 bases, J lost 8 bases, and 17 bases lay in between. The CDR3 is made up of 14 amino acids. As DNA, the CDR3 is TGCAGCGTTGATCTCCGGGGGGCGGGTGACATTCAGTACTTC. It yields the protein CSVDLRGAGDIQYF.